Detailed here is one TCR beta chain. The sample is drawn from a study of cytomegalovirus exposure and HLA in healthy donors. Primers for the PCR totalled 60 Vbeta and 13 Jbeta. The method was immunoSEQ multiplex PCR; TCRdb's version includes in-frame clones alone and lacks a portion of them. The sample holds roughly 190,000 clones, roughly 80% seen once. The CDR3 runs 14 residues. Trimming removed 1 base from V and 9 bases from J, with 15 bases in between. Germline lookup yields CDR1 SEHNR and CDR2 FQNEAQ (reference sequence). The sequenced sample consisted of PBMCs. This clonotype was sampled from a woman younger than 45 in good health and CMV-seropositive. This chain joins TRBV7-9 and TRBJ2-5; no firm D call. The CDR3 here is CASSLGKAGQAQYF. CDR3 DNA: TGTGCCAGCAGCTTAGGGAAGGCAGGCCAGGCCCAGTACTTC.